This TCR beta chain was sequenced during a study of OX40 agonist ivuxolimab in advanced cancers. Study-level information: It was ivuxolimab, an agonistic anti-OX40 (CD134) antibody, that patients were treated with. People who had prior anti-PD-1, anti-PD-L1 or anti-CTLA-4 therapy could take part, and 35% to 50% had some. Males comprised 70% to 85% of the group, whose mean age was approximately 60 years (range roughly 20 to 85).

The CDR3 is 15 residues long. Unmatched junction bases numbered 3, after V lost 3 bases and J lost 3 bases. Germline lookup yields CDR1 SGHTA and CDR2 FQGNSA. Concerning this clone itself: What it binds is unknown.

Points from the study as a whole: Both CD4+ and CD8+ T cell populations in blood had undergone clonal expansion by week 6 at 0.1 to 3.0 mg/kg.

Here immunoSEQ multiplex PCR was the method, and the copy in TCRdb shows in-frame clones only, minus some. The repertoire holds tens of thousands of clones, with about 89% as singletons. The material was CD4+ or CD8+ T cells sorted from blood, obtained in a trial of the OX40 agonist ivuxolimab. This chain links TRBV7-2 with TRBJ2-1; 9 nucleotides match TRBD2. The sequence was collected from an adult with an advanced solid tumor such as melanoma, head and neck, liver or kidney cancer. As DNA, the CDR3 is TGTGCCAGCAGCTTGGCGCGGGGGGGCTACAATGAGCAGTTCTTC. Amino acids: CASSLARGGYNEQFF. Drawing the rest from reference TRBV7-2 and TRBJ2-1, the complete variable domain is GAGVSQSPSNKVTEKGKDVELRCDPISGHTALYWYRQSLGQGLEFLIYFQGNSAPDKSGLPSDRFSAERTGGSVSTLTIQRTQQEDSAVYLCASSLARGGYNEQFFGPGTRLTVL.